This TCR beta chain was documented in a study of cytomegalovirus exposure and HLA in healthy donors. Study context: A previous analysis identified approximately 120 million unique TCR beta sequences derived from roughly 180 million T cells. Whole-study results and caveats: What TCR beta sequences reportedly achieved was accurate prediction of HLA-A and HLA-B alleles in most subjects.

Use of 60 Vbeta and 13 Jbeta primers characterized the PCR. Sequencing used immunoSEQ multiplex PCR; TCRdb keeps in-frame clones, though not all of them. Of around 140,000 clones listed, 75% to 85% are singletons. Comments on this clone: Its antigen is currently unknown.

Sample: PBMCs. The sequence came from a woman aged 18-29 years in good health and CMV-seropositive.

The CDR3 DNA sequence: TGTGCCTGGAGTGTACTAGGGCTGGGTGAAGCTTTCTTT. Translating gives CAWSVLGLGEAFF. The J gene is TRBJ1-1, the V gene TRBV30; D not resolved. Deletions cut 0 bases from V and 7 bases from J, with 12 bases between. This CDR3 has 13 amino acids. Germline V gene lookup returns CDR1 GTSNPN and CDR2 SVGIG (reference sequence).